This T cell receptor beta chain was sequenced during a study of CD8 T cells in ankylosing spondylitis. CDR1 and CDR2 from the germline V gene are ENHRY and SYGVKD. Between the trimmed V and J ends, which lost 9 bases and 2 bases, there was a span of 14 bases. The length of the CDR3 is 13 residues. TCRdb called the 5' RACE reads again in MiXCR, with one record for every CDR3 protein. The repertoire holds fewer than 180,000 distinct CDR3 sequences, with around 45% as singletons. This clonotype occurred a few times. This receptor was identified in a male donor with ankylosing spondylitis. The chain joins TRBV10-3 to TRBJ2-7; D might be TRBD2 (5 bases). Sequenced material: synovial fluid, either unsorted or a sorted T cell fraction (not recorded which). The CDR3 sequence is CAMQGLGTYEQYF. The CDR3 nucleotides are TGTGCCATGCAAGGACTGGGAACCTACGAGCAGTACTTC.